These 10 T cell receptor beta chains came from one sample sequenced in a study of shared clonotypes between healthy human individuals. The assay was immunoSEQ multiplex PCR, and TCRdb's table has in-frame clones only and misses some. The sample yields about 960,000 clones, about 80% seen once. Sequencing was carried out using memory CD4+ T cells sorted from blood. As to subset: CD45RA-negative fraction. The receptors were sampled from a man aged 18-30 years in good health.

The J gene is TRBJ2-7, the V gene TRBV10-3, with 10 bases identical to TRBD1. V shed 10 bases, J shed 4 bases, and the junction held 10 bases outside the gene matches. Germline-derived CDR1 and CDR2 are ENHRY and SYGVKD. The length of the CDR3 is 14 residues. CDR3 sequence reads: CATAEGTGVYEQYF. CDR3 nucleotide sequence: TGTGCCACCGCGGAGGGGACAGGGGTTTACGAGCAGTACTTC.

This clone was detected a few times. V and J are TRBV30 and TRBJ1-2; 8 bases fit TRBD1. Trimming at V came to 4 bases and at J to 7 bases, leaving 5 bases not matched to a gene. Germline V gene lookup returns CDR1 GTSNPN and CDR2 SVGIG (reference sequence). The CDR3 covers 12 residues. CDR3 sequence (DNA): TGTGCCTGGAAGGGACAGGCGAGTGGCTACACCTTC. Encoded protein: CAWKGQASGYTF.

Remarks on this clone: Given a much more abundant clone one base away, this may be a read error. The rearrangement joins TRBV7-2 to TRBJ2-5; D remains unclear. The germline gives CDR1 SGHTA, CDR2 FQGNSA. V lost 5 bases and J 1 base, leaving 2 bases between the germline ends. The CDR3 covers 11 residues. CDR3 sequence: CASSIQETQYF. CDR3 nucleotides: TGTGCCAGCAGCATCCAAGAGACCCAGTACTTC. The whole variable domain, remainder taken from reference TRBV7-2 and TRBJ2-5, is GAGVSQSPSNKVTEKGKDVELRCDPISGHTALYWYRQSLGQGLEFLIYFQGNSAPDKSGLPSDRFSAERTGGSVSTLTIQRTQQEDSAVYLCASSIQETQYFGPGTRLLVL.

The chain combines TRBV7-9 with TRBJ2-2, with D unclear. This CDR3 contains 13 residues. Trimming removed 3 bases from V and 5 bases from J, with 7 bases in between. Germline CDR1 reads SEHNR; CDR2 reads FQNEAQ (reference sequence). Here the CDR3 reads CASSFIGTGELFF. The CDR3 DNA reads as TGTGCCAGCAGCTTTATAGGGACCGGGGAGCTGTTTTTT.

J is TRBJ2-5 and V is TRBV5-4; D possibly corresponds to TRBD1 (6 bases). This CDR3 has 15 amino acids. V was clipped by 4 bases and J by 3 bases, with 16 bases between them. Germline CDR1 is SGHNT and CDR2 is YYREEE (reference sequence). The CDR3 region is CASSKYFHREETQYF. The CDR3 DNA reads TGTGCCAGCAGCAAATACTTTCACAGGGAAGAGACCCAGTACTTC. Looking up the rest from reference TRBV5-4 and TRBJ2-5 gives the full variable domain: ETGVTQSPTHLIKTRGQQVTLRCSSQSGHNTVSWYQQALGQGPQFIFQYYREEENGRGNFPPRFSGLQFPNYSSELNVNALELDDSALYLCASSKYFHREETQYFGPGTRLLVL.

The CDR3 spells CASSRDGFISGNTIYF. CDR3 nucleotides: TGTGCCAGCAGCCGGGACGGCTTCATCTCTGGAAACACCATATATTTT. The V and J genes are TRBV7-9 and TRBJ1-3; tentatively, D is TRBD1 (5 bases). Per germline, CDR1 SEHNR and CDR2 FQNEAQ (reference sequence). CDR3 length: 16 amino acids. Trimming took off 5 bases at V and 0 bases at J, with 14 bases between the two ends.

This chain connects TRBV13 to TRBJ2-3, with D possibly matching TRBD2 (5 bases). The V end was cut by 2 bases, the J end by 1 base, with 10 bases between. This CDR3 comprises 15 residues. The germline CDR1 and CDR2 sequences are PRHDT and FYEKMQ (reference sequence). Here the CDR3 reads CASSLWRSGTDTQYF. CDR3 sequence (DNA): TGTGCCAGCAGCTTATGGAGGAGTGGCACAGATACGCAGTATTTT.

The CDR3 reads CASSLEPGGEQFF. Written as DNA, the CDR3 is TGCGCCAGCAGCTTAGAACCAGGCGGTGAGCAGTTCTTC. The chain joins TRBV5-1 to TRBJ2-1; D is ambiguous. V lost 2 bases, J lost 9 bases, and 12 bases lay in between. Germline CDR1 reads SGHRS; CDR2 reads YFSETQ. The CDR3 has 13 amino acids. Based on the CDR3 plus reference TRBV5-1 and TRBJ2-1, the full variable domain is KAGVTQTPRYLIKTRGQQVTLSCSPISGHRSVSWYQQTPGQGLQFLFEYFSETQRNKGNFPGRFSGRQFSNSRSEMNVSTLELGDSALYLCASSLEPGGEQFFGPGTRLTVL.

A remark on this clone: With a far larger clone one base away, a read error is the likely cause. The V call is TRBV6-5, the J call TRBJ1-1, with unresolved D. The CDR3 consists of 13 residues. The V end was cut by 5 bases, the J end by 1 base, with 8 bases between. CDR1 MNHEY and CDR2 SVGAGI come from the germline V gene. The CDR3 bases are TGTGCCAGCAGTGGAGGGAGGAACACTGAAGCTTTCTTT. Residues: CASSGGRNTEAFF.

The chain recombines TRBV5-1 with TRBJ1-1; 9 bases are shared with TRBD1. The CDR3 spans 17 residues. After removal of 2 bases from V and 5 bases from J, the junction contained 13 bases not matched to a gene. Per germline, CDR1 SGHRS and CDR2 YFSETQ. The CDR3 region is CASSLTYRGPVSTEAFF. In DNA form, the CDR3 reads TGCGCCAGCAGCTTAACGTACAGGGGGCCTGTCAGTACTGAAGCTTTCTTT. The variable domain in full, with the rest retrieved from reference TRBV5-1 and TRBJ1-1, is KAGVTQTPRYLIKTRGQQVTLSCSPISGHRSVSWYQQTPGQGLQFLFEYFSETQRNKGNFPGRFSGRQFSNSRSEMNVSTLELGDSALYLCASSLTYRGPVSTEAFFGQGTRLTVV.